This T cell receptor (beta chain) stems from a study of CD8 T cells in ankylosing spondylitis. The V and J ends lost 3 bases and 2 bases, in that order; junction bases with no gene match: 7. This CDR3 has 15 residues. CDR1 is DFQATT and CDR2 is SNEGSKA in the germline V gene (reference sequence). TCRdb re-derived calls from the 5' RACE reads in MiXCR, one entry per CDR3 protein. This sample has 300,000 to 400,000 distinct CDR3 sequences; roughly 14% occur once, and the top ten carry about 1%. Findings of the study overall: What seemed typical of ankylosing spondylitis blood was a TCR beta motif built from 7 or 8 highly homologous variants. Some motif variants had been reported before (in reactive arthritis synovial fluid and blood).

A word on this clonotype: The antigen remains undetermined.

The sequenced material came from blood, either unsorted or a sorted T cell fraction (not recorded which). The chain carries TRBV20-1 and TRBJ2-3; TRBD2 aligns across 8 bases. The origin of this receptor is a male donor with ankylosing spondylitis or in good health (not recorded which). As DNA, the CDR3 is TGCAGTGCTAGCTCACTAGCGGAAGCCACAGATACGCAGTATTTT. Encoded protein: CSASSLAEATDTQYF.